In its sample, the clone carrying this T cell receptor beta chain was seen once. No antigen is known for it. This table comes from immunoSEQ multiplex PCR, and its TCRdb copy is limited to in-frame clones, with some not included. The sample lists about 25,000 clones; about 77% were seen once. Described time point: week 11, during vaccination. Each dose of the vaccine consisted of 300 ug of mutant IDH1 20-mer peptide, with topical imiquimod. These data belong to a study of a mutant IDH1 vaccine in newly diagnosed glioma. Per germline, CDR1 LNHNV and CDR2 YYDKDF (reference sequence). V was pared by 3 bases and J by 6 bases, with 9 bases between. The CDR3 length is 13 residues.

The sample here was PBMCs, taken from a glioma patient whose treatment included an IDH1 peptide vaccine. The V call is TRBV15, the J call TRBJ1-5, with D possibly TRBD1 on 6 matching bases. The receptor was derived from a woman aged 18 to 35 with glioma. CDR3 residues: CATSSGGGQPQHF. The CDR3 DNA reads TGTGCCACCAGCAGCGGGGGCGGTCAGCCCCAGCATTTT.